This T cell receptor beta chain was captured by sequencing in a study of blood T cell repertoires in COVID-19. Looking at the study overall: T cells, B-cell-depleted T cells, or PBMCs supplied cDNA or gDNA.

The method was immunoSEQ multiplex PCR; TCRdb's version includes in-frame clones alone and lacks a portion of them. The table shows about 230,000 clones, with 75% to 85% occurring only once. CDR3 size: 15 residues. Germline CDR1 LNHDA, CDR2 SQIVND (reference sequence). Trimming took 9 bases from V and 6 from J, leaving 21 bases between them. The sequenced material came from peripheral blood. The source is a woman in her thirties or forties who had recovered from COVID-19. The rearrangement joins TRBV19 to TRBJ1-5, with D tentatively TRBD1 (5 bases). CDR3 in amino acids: CASRTGRGDGQPQHF. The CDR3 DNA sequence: TGTGCCAGCCGCACCGGGCGGGGGGATGGTCAGCCCCAGCATTTT.